This T cell receptor (beta chain) originates from a study of blood T cell repertoires in COVID-19. Across the study: PBMCs, B-cell-depleted T cells, or T cells provided the cDNA or gDNA that made up the material.

The table lists this clone with a few counts. Germline CDR1 PRHDT, CDR2 FYEKMQ (reference sequence). Between the trimmed V and J ends, which lost 4 bases and 0 bases, there was a span of 7 bases. CDR3 length: 15 residues. Per the study methods: For nucleated cells, counts were estimated from reference gene primer amplification. Sequenced by immunoSEQ multiplex PCR; TCRdb stores in-frame clones only, minus some. V, J and clone size are taken as reported in that table, and D and trimming were inferred from the DNA itself. This table has tens of thousands of clones, about 86% appearing once. J is TRBJ2-6 and V is TRBV13; D possibly corresponds to TRBD2 (6 bases). This TCR was sampled from a man over 45 with active COVID-19. Sequencing was carried out using peripheral blood. Here the CDR3 DNA reads TGTGCCAGCAGCTGGGGGGTCTCTGGGGCCAACGTCCTGACTTTC. This sequence encodes CASSWGVSGANVLTF. The full variable domain, completed using reference TRBV13 and TRBJ2-6, is AAGVIQSPRHLIKEKRETATLKCYPIPRHDTVYWYQQGPGQDPQFLISFYEKMQSDKGSIPDRFSAQQFSDYHSELNMSSLELGDSALYFCASSWGVSGANVLTFGAGSRLTVL.